This T cell receptor (beta chain) appears in the sequencing data of a study of blood T cell repertoires in COVID-19. Background on the study: T cells, B-cell-depleted T cells, or PBMCs supplied cDNA or gDNA.

Libraries were prepared by immunoSEQ multiplex PCR; TCRdb keeps only in-frame clonotypes and omits some of them. The repertoire includes 110,000 to 150,000 clones, around 86% of them detected once, and about 4.5% sits in the top ten. Sample: PBMCs or T cells enriched from blood (not recorded which). This TCR was recovered from a man in his fifties who had recovered from COVID-19.

The CDR3 DNA follows: TGTGCCAGCAGCTCACCGGGACTAGCGGGGCCTCAAGAGACCCAGTACTTC. This gives the protein CASSSPGLAGPQETQYF. V and J are TRBV9 and TRBJ2-5; 13 bases are a match to TRBD2. The CDR3 sequence is 17 residues long. Germline V CDR1 and CDR2: SGDLS, YYNGEE. The V and J ends lost 4 bases and 2 bases, in that order; junction bases with no gene match: 8.